The 3 T cell receptor beta chains presented below share a single source sample, sequenced in a study of T cell responses to AZD1222 COVID-19 vaccine (dated by TCRdb to the early 2020s). Reading the label with the study, this specimen's time point is: about 28 days (+/-7) after the second vaccine dose. Library generation was performed with the immunoSEQ multiplex PCR assay. Not all clones reach the TCRdb copy of this immuneACCESS table, which keeps in-frame sequences only. Checked studies attribute under half of the gap to unresolved V genes and leave the rest unexplained. In all, the sample holds roughly 120,000 clones, and about 85% of those were seen once. The ten top clones hold just under 4.5% of the sample. Sequencing used peripheral blood, obtained 28 days after the second AZD1222 dose. The receptor source for this set is an adult who received the AZD1222 COVID-19 vaccine.

The V and J genes are TRBV7-9 and TRBJ1-1; no reliable D call. CDR1 is SEHNR, CDR2 FQNEAQ, per germline (reference sequence). The CDR3 covers 11 residues. V gave up 1 base and J gave up 11 bases, with 8 bases separating them. CDR3 sequence reads: CASSLVGRAFF. DNA for the CDR3: TGTGCCAGCAGCTTAGTGGGGAGGGCTTTCTTT.

The chain joins TRBV6-5 to TRBJ1-4; D is unresolved. This CDR3 region has 12 residues. The germline V gene has CDR1 MNHEY and CDR2 SVGAGI. V was clipped by 6 bases and J by 9 bases, with 11 bases between them. CDR3 region: CASSSGRKKLFF. CDR3 DNA: TGTGCCAGCAGCTCGGGCAGAAAAAAACTGTTTTTT.

The CDR3: CASSPVGLGYGYTF. CDR3 DNA: TGCGCCAGCAGCCCAGTGGGCCTCGGCTATGGCTACACCTTC. The chain links TRBV4-1 to TRBJ1-2; D not certain. V was clipped by 4 bases and J by 4 bases, with 13 bases between them. The CDR3 sequence is 14 residues long. Germline lookup yields CDR1 MGHRA and CDR2 YSYEKL.